These T cell receptor beta chains were read from a single sample in a study of sequential checkpoint blockade in melanoma. The table came from immunoSEQ multiplex PCR; TCRdb's copy has only in-frame clones and leaves some out. The sample has about 18,000 clones; roughly 74% are singletons. Specimen: CD8+ T cells sorted from blood (inferred from file names), collected from a patient given nivolumab and ipilimumab in sequence. The receptors originated from a human donor with melanoma. Each CDR3 is given with its conserved first and last residue. Expanded clones are given a class, and other clones once, few, many or no size at all.

j_call | clone_size | v_call | cdr3_aa
TRBJ1-2 | once | TRBV12-5 | CASGPGVNFYTF
TRBJ2-7 | NA | TRBV7-9 | CASSSGTGPYEQYF
TRBJ2-7 | NA | TRBV4-1 | CASSQNAGLAGEQYF
TRBJ2-1 | NA | TRBV6-1 | CASSKRTEYNEQFF
TRBJ2-2 | NA | TRBV28 | CASSPPGFNTGELFF
TRBJ2-3 | NA | TRBV6-4 | CASSDSAGGPDTQYF
TRBJ2-3 | medium-sized | TRBV19 | CASARDYSDTQYF
TRBJ2-3 | few | TRBV4-1 | CASSQVRYPSGGTDTQYF
TRBJ2-7 | NA | TRBV9 | CASRTGGSHEQYF
TRBJ1-2 | few | TRBV5-1 | CASGQGASGYTF
TRBJ2-1 | NA | TRBV29-1 | CSVLGLAGVPGGYNEQFF
TRBJ2-7 | few | TRBV7-8 | CASSEDGQGPYEQYF
TRBJ2-3 | NA | TRBV6-4 | CASIGGPTDTQYF
TRBJ2-1 | NA | TRBV5-1 | CASSLWDSEYNEQFF
TRBJ2-7 | NA | TRBV27 | CASSSPGQGAQYEQYF
TRBJ1-4 | once | TRBV4-1 | CASSQEAGTLKEKLFF
TRBJ1-1 | NA | TRBV27 | CASSLSVPRGVGTEAFF
TRBJ2-1 | NA | TRBV7-6 | CASSLDPPLAGGPNEQFF
TRBJ2-7 | few | TRBV28 | CASSLSGDARNEQYF
TRBJ2-2 | NA | TRBV5-4 | CASSLGQNTGELFF
NA | once | TRBV19 | CASSPELTYEQYF
TRBJ2-1 | NA | TRBV4-3 | CASSQDRGSSYNEQFF
TRBJ2-7 | NA | TRBV21-1 | CAREGGWYEQYF
TRBJ1-1 | NA | TRBV7-6 | CASSLAPGEEAFF
TRBJ1-2 | NA | TRBV6-4 | CASSDSRTDDGYAF